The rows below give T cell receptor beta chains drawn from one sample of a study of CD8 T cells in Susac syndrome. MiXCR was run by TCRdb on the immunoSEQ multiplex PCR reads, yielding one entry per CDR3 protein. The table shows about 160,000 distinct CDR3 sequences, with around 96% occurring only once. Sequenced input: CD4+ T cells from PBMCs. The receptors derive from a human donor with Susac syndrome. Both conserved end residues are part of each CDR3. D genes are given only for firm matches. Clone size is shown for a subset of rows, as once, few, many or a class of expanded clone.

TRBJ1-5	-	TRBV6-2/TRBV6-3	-	CASSYMDQPQHF	TGTGCCAGCAGTTACATGGATCAGCCCCAGCATTTT
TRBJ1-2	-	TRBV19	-	CASSHSYGYTF	TGTGCCAGTAGTCACTCCTATGGCTACACCTTC
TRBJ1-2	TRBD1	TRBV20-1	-	CSASHYTQGIDGYTF	TGCAGTGCTAGCCATTATACACAGGGGATCGATGGCTACACCTTC
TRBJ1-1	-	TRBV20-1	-	CSASDGMAFF	TGCAGTGCTAGTGATGGGATGGCTTTCTTT
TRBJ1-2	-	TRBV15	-	CATSRPLYGYTF	TGTGCCACCAGCAGACCCCTCTATGGCTACACCTTC
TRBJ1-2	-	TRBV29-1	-	CSVGEGYGYTF	TGCAGCGTTGGTGAGGGATATGGCTACACCTTC
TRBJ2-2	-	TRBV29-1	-	CSVDNGYTGELFF	TGCAGCGTTGATAACGGCTACACCGGGGAGCTGTTTTTT
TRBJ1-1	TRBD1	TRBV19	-	CASSIGRGPTEAFF	TGTGCCAGTAGTATAGGCAGGGGGCCCACTGAAGCTTTCTTT
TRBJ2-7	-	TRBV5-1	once	CASSLSTGPYEQYF	TGCGCCAGCAGCCTGTCTACGGGCCCCTACGAGCAGTACTTC
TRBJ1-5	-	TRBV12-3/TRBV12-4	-	CASSLGSNSNQPQHF	TGTGCCAGCAGCCTAGGGTCAAACAGCAATCAGCCCCAGCATTTT
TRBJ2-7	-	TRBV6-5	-	CASSYAGIGEQYF	TGTGCCAGCAGTTACGCGGGGATAGGCGAGCAGTACTTC
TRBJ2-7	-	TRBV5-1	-	CASSWEGTYEQYF	TGCGCCAGCAGTTGGGAAGGAACCTACGAGCAGTACTTC
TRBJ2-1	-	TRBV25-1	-	CASTLGGANEQFF	TGTGCCAGCACCCTTGGGGGGGCTAATGAGCAGTTCTTC
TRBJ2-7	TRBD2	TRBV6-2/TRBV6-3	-	CASSGIAGSYEQYF	TGTGCCAGCAGTGGGATAGCGGGAAGCTACGAGCAGTACTTC
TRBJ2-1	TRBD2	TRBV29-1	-	CSVEVGSGRTLSYNEQFF	TGCAGCGTTGAAGTTGGTAGCGGGCGCACCCTTTCCTACAATGAGCAGTTCTTC
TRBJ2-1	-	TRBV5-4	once	CASSLMENPREQFF	TGTGCCAGCAGCTTGATGGAGAACCCTCGGGAGCAGTTCTTC
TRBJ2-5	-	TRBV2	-	CASSDTQRQETQYF	TGTGCCAGCAGTGACACACAGCGACAAGAGACCCAGTACTTC
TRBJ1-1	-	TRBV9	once	CASSVGGAPDPTEAFF	TGTGCCAGCAGCGTGGGGGGGGCCCCCGACCCAACTGAAGCTTTCTTT
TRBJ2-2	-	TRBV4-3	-	CASSQVGGGAHTGELFF	TGCGCCAGCAGCCAAGTGGGGGGTGGGGCTCACACCGGGGAGCTGTTTTTT
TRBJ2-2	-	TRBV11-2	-	CASSLELGGELFF	TGTGCCAGCAGCTTAGAGCTGGGCGGGGAGCTGTTTTTT
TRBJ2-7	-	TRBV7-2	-	CASSFAGGRYEQYF	TGTGCCAGCAGCTTCGCTGGGGGGCGCTACGAGCAGTACTTC
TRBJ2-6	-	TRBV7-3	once	CASSSAGLGSGANVLTF	TGTGCCAGCAGCTCCGCAGGTTTGGGCTCTGGGGCCAACGTCCTGACTTTC
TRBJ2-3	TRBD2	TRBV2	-	CASSGGTSGRGDTQYF	TGTGCCAGCTCGGGAGGGACTAGCGGAAGAGGAGATACGCAGTATTTT
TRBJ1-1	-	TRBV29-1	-	CSVGADRLNTEAFF	TGCAGCGTGGGGGCAGACAGGCTGAACACTGAAGCTTTCTTT
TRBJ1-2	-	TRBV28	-	CASSLSSLGYTF	TGTGCCAGCAGTTTATCAAGCCTAGGCTACACCTTC
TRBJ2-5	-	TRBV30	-	CAWSVSATSGTQYF	TGTGCCTGGAGTGTGAGCGCGACCTCCGGGACCCAGTACTTC
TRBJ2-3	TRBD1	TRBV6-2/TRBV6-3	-	CASGRGQGPDTQYF	TGTGCCTCCGGTCGGGGACAGGGTCCAGATACGCAGTATTTT
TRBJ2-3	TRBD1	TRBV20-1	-	CSATDPGGSTDTQYF	TGCAGTGCAACTGACCCAGGGGGCAGCACAGATACGCAGTATTTT
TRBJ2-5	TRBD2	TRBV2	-	CASSESLAGGPGTTQYF	TGTGCCAGCAGTGAAAGTTTAGCGGGAGGTCCGGGGACGACCCAGTACTTC
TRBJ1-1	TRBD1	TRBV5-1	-	CASSARQGGTEAFF	TGCGCCAGCAGCGCGAGACAGGGGGGAACTGAAGCTTTCTTT
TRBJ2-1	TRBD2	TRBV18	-	CASSERFGTNYGSYNEQFF	TGTGCCAGCTCAGAGAGATTCGGGACTAACTACGGGTCCTACAATGAGCAGTTCTTC
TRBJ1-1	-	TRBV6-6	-	CASSYASIWHTEAFF	TGTGCCAGCAGTTACGCATCTATTTGGCACACTGAAGCTTTCTTT
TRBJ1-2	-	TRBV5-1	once	CASSPSMRVGNGYTF	TGCGCCAGCAGCCCTTCGATGAGGGTTGGGAATGGCTACACCTTC
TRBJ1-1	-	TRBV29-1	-	CSVDPRGRLEAFF	TGCAGCGTTGACCCGAGGGGCAGGCTAGAAGCTTTCTTT
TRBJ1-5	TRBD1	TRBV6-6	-	CASRPRDSGYQPQHF	TGTGCCAGCAGACCGCGGGACAGTGGTTATCAGCCCCAGCATTTT
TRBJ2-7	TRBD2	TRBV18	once	CASSPGLAGNYEQYF	TGTGCCAGCTCACCAGGACTAGCGGGCAACTACGAGCAGTACTTC
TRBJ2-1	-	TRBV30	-	CAWSWGVGNEQFF	TGTGCCTGGAGTTGGGGGGTGGGGAATGAGCAGTTCTTC
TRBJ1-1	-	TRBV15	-	CATSRDALSQATEAFF	TGTGCCACCAGCAGAGATGCCCTCTCGCAGGCCACTGAAGCTTTCTTT
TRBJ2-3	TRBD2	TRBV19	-	CASSPGLAGKTDTQYF	TGTGCCAGTAGTCCCGGACTAGCGGGAAAGACAGATACGCAGTATTTT